The following is a TCR beta chain sequence with its context. Authors' data handling: Quantification of nucleated cells was approximated via reference gene primer amplification. Method: immunoSEQ multiplex PCR; TCRdb's copy keeps in-frame clones and lacks some. The DNA gave D and trimming, while V, J and clone size come from that table. The sample lists 400,000 to 550,000 clones; 80% to 90% were seen once. This sample was taken from a study of blood T cell repertoires in COVID-19. Across the study: Italy, Spain and the United States were the sources of the convalescent and acute COVID-19 samples. From T cells, B-cell-depleted T cells, or PBMCs came the material, which was cDNA or gDNA.

The receptor was isolated from a woman in her 30s with acute or convalescent COVID-19. The sequenced sample consisted of peripheral blood.

The CDR3: CASSLSRASGGVEETQYF. The DNA for the CDR3 is TGTGCCAGCAGCTTATCAAGGGCTAGCGGGGGGGTGGAAGAGACCCAGTACTTC. The chain joins TRBV7-2 to TRBJ2-5, with 12 bases identical to TRBD2. CDR1 is SGHTA, CDR2 FQGNSA, per germline. The CDR3 is 18 amino acids. J gave up 3 bases and V 2 bases, and 10 bases lay outside the gene matches.